Below, one T cell receptor (beta chain) is given with its context. Its antigen is unknown. The V gene lost 5 bases and the J gene lost 8 bases, with 15 bases spanning the gap. This CDR3 comprises 13 residues. 5'RACE template switching produced TCR cDNA carrying a universal primer site and UMIs. Using its own MiXCR run on the 5' RACE reads, TCRdb lists one record per CDR3 protein. The profile shows approximately 300,000 distinct CDR3 sequences, approximately 7% of them singletons. The data were taken from a study of T cells after yellow fever vaccination. Overall study results and limits: The appearance of a small share of clonotypes in both CD4 and CD8 compartments was observed. Most primary-vaccination clones reappeared after the booster (about 95% CD4, 88% CD8).

The sample was PBMCs, taken roughly 46 days after the first yellow fever vaccination. The chain couples TRBV12-3 or TRBV12-4 to TRBJ1-2, with D perhaps TRBD1 (5 bases). The TCR was taken from a man aged 18 to 35 who received the YFV17D yellow fever vaccine. CDR3 DNA sequence: TGTGCCAGCAGTATGGGGGGTGCGCGAGGCTACACCTTC. This encodes CASSMGGARGYTF.